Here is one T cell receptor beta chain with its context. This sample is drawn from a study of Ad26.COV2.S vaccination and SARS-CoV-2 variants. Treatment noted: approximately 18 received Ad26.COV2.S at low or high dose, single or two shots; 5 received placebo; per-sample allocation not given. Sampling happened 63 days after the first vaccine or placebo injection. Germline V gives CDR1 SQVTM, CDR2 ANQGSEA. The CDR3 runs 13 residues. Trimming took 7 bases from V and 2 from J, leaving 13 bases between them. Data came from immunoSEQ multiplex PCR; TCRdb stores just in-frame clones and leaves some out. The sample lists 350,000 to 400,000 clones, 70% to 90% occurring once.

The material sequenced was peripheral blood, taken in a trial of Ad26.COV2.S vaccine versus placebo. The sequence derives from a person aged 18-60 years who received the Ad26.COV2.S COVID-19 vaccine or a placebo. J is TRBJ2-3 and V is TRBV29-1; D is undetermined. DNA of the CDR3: TGCAGCGCCACAAGTGACACCACAGATACGCAGTATTTT. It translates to CSATSDTTDTQYF.